This TCR beta chain emerged from a study of CD8+ T cells in alopecia areata. Study details: Patients remained on tofacitinib for 6 to 18 months and then went 6 months without it. Disease severity was quantified as SALT score of affected scalp area. General observations from the study: An increase in clonality over normal scalp was evident in lesional scalp, especially alopecia totalis/universalis. Among the top 100, expanded CD8+ clones were significantly decreased by tofacitinib, as was scalp clonality.

Treatment noted: oral pan-JAK inhibitor, 5-10 mg twice daily. It was from alopecia areata patients that lesional scalp punch biopsies and peripheral blood were collected. About this clone itself: Its antigen is currently unknown.

Sequencing templates came from extracted RNA that was reverse transcribed into cDNA. Sequencing was performed with immunoSEQ multiplex PCR; in TCRdb, only in-frame clones are kept and a portion is missing. The sample lists roughly 6,600 clones; approximately 68% were seen once. The TCR was taken from a human donor with alopecia areata. This material consisted of skin, taken at week 4, from a patient treated with tofacitinib.

CDR3 nucleotide sequence: TGTGCCAGCAGCTTAGAATCAGGGAGGGCCAAAAACATTCAGTACTTC. It yields the protein CASSLESGRAKNIQYF. The chain links TRBV7-2 to TRBJ2-4; a possible D gene is TRBD2 (6 bases). Trimming took off 1 base at V and 1 base at J, with 11 bases between the two ends. The CDR3 is 16 residues long. Germline V gene lookup returns CDR1 SGHTA and CDR2 FQGNSA.